These 5 T cell receptor beta chains were all obtained from the same sample, sequenced in a study of T cell repertoires in ileal Crohn's disease. The repertoire was sequenced with immunoSEQ multiplex PCR; TCRdb's copy has only in-frame clones and lacks some. The sample includes 4,000 to 6,000 clones, around 73% of them seen just once. The material sequenced was ileal tissue. The receptors derive from an adult with Crohn's disease.

V usage is TRBV19 and J usage is TRBJ2-7, with D tentatively TRBD1 (5 bases). CDR3 size: 14 residues. Trimming shortened V by 5 bases and J by 0 bases, and 11 bases separated the two germline ends. Germline values: CDR1 LNHDA, CDR2 SQIVND (reference sequence). CDR3 region: CASSPQGSSYEQYF. CDR3 in DNA: TGTGCCAGTAGTCCCCAGGGTAGCTCCTACGAGCAGTACTTC. Full variable domain (remainder filled in from reference TRBV19 and TRBJ2-7): DGGITQSPKYLFRKEGQNVTLSCEQNLNHDAMYWYRQDPGQGLRLIYYSQIVNDFQKGDIAEGYSVSREKKESFPLTVTSAQKNPTAFYLCASSPQGSSYEQYFGPGTRLTVT.

The chain links TRBV30 to TRBJ1-3; D is undetermined. The CDR3 runs 16 residues. Germline lookup yields CDR1 GTSNPN and CDR2 SVGIG (reference sequence). V gave up 1 base and J gave up 0 bases, with 13 bases separating them. CDR3 residues: CAWSELGRHSGNTIYF. CDR3 DNA sequence: TGTGCCTGGAGTGAACTCGGGAGACACTCTGGAAACACCATATATTTT. Supplemented by reference TRBV30 and TRBJ1-3, the full variable domain reads SQTIHQWPATLVQPVGSPLSLECTVEGTSNPNLYWYRQAAGRGLQLLFYSVGIGQISSEVPQNLSASRPQDRQFILSSKKLLLSDSGFYLCAWSELGRHSGNTIYFGEGSWLTVV.

This sequence joins TRBV6-1 and TRBJ2-7; no clear D. The CDR3 consists of 13 residues. Trimming took 2 bases from V and 2 from J, leaving 7 bases between them. Germline V gives CDR1 MNHNS, CDR2 SASEGT. CDR3 amino acids: CASSEYRAYEQYF. CDR3 bases: TGTGCCAGCAGTGAATACAGAGCCTACGAGCAGTACTTC.

The chain joins TRBV28 to TRBJ1-1; D may be TRBD1 (5 bases). The germline V and J ends were trimmed by 5 bases and 0 bases, with 10 bases remaining between them. Germline V gene lookup returns CDR1 MDHEN and CDR2 SYDVKM. CDR3 size: 14 residues. The chain's CDR3 is CASSPRQLNTEAFF. For the CDR3, the DNA is TGTGCCAGCAGTCCCCGACAGTTGAACACTGAAGCTTTCTTT.

The V gene is TRBV12-5, the J gene TRBJ1-3, with D perhaps TRBD1 (5 bases). The V end was cut by 8 bases, the J end by 4 bases, with 9 bases between. Germline assignment: CDR1 LGHNT and CDR2 FRNRAP. The CDR3 extends over 12 amino acids. CDR3 sequence (DNA): TGTGCTAGTAGGGGATCAGGAAACACCATATATTTT. Encoded protein: CASRGSGNTIYF.